The rows below give T cell receptor beta chains drawn from one sample of a study of T cell responses to AZD1222 COVID-19 vaccine. The data were produced by immunoSEQ multiplex PCR, yet TCRdb's version contains in-frame clones alone and is incomplete. Here the sample spans around 120,000 clones, 85% to 90% being singletons. The sample in question was peripheral blood, obtained on day 0 of AZD1222 vaccination. The receptors were sampled from an adult in good health. Each CDR3 is given with its conserved first and last residue. D genes are given only for firm matches.

d_call: .
j_call: TRBJ2-1
v_call: TRBV10-2
cdr3_nt: TGCGCCAGCAGTCCTAGCTATGAGCAGTTCTTC
cdr3_aa: CASSPSYEQFF

d_call: TRBD1
j_call: TRBJ2-7
v_call: TRBV19
cdr3_nt: TGTGCCAGTAGTTTAATTTGGACAGGGATGAGCGAGCAGTACTTC
cdr3_aa: CASSLIWTGMSEQYF

d_call: .
j_call: TRBJ2-7
v_call: TRBV5-4
cdr3_nt: TGTGCCAGCAGCTTAGGGGGAGGGGTTCGGGAGCAGTACTTC
cdr3_aa: CASSLGGGVREQYF

d_call: .
j_call: TRBJ1-6
v_call: TRBV5-1
cdr3_nt: TGCGCCAGCCTTATTGCCCCTTTTAGGGCTAGCTCCTATAATTCACCCCTCCACTTT
cdr3_aa: CASLIAPFRASSYNSPLHF

d_call: TRBD1
j_call: TRBJ1-5
v_call: TRBV19
cdr3_nt: TGTGCCAGCCGAGTTCGGCAGGCCAGGGGGGAGCCCCAGCATTTT
cdr3_aa: CASRVRQARGEPQHF

d_call: .
j_call: TRBJ2-7
v_call: TRBV7-9
cdr3_nt: TGTGCCAGCAGTCCTCGCCAGGGTCCCTACGAGCAGTACTTC
cdr3_aa: CASSPRQGPYEQYF

d_call: TRBD1
j_call: TRBJ2-6
v_call: TRBV11-1
cdr3_nt: TGTGCCAGCAGCTTTGACAGGGAAGGCAACGTCCTGACTTTC
cdr3_aa: CASSFDREGNVLTF

d_call: .
j_call: TRBJ1-5
v_call: TRBV27
cdr3_nt: TGTGCCAGCAGTTTAATTGGGGGGGGAAGTCAGCCCCAGCATTTT
cdr3_aa: CASSLIGGGSQPQHF

d_call: TRBD1
j_call: TRBJ1-4
v_call: TRBV18
cdr3_nt: TGTGCCAGCTCAGCCGGGACAGATGAAAACCTGTTTTTT
cdr3_aa: CASSAGTDENLFF

d_call: .
j_call: TRBJ2-3
v_call: TRBV19
cdr3_nt: TGTGCCAGTAGTATAGCCGGCAGGTCAGGCACAGATACGCAGTATTTT
cdr3_aa: CASSIAGRSGTDTQYF

d_call: .
j_call: TRBJ2-7
v_call: TRBV7-8
cdr3_nt: TGTGCCAGCAGCTTAGAGGTCTTAGGGGACTACGAGCAGTACTTC
cdr3_aa: CASSLEVLGDYEQYF